The clone carrying this TCR beta chain was seen at least ten times. What it binds is unknown. This sample is drawn from a study of blood T cells in healthy people across ages. PCR was performed a second time for roughly 6 to 12 cycles using a sample-barcoded 5' primer and a J-beta primer mix. Each cDNA molecule, via a template-switch adaptor with 12 random nucleotides, was tagged. TCRdb processed the 5' RACE reads anew with MiXCR; each CDR3 protein has one entry. Of around 1,900,000 distinct CDR3 sequences listed, approximately 39% were seen once; the top ten hold roughly 24%. Researchers report isolating at least 7 million PBMCs per sample. Study findings and constraints: Changes in expanded clonotypes were possibly confounded, as the CMV status of donors was unknown.

The receptor's source is a human donor in good health. Sequencing was done on a sample of blood.

The CDR3 here is CASSSTGGHEQYF. The DNA for the CDR3 is TGTGCCAGCAGTTCGACAGGGGGACACGAGCAGTACTTC. The rearrangement joins TRBV27 to TRBJ2-7; 9 positions agree with TRBD1. The germline V gene encodes CDR1 MNHEY and CDR2 SMNVEV (reference sequence). The ends lost 4 bases at V and 5 bases at J; junction bases unmatched: 3. CDR3 length equals 13 residues.